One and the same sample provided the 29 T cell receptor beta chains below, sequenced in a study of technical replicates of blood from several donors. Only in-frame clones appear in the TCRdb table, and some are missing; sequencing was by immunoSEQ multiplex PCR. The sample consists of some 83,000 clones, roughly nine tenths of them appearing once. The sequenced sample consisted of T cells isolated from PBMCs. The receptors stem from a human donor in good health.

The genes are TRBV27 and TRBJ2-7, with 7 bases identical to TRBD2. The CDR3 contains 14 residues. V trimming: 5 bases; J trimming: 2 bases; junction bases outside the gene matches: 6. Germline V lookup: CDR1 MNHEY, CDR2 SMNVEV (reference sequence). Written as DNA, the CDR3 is TGTGCCAGCAGTGTGGGGGAGGGCCCCTACGAGCAGTACTTC. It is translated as CASSVGEGPYEQYF.

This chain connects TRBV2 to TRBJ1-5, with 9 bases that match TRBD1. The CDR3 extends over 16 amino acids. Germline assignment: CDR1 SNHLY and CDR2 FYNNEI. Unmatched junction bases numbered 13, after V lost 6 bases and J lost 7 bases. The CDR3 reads CASRTPGQGSRQPQHF. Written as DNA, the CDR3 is TGTGCCAGCAGAACACCGGGACAGGGTAGTAGGCAGCCCCAGCATTTT.

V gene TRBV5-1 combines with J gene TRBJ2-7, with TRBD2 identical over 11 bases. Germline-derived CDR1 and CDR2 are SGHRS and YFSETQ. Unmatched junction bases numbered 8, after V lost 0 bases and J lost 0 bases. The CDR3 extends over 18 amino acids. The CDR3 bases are TGCGCCAGCAGCTTGGCTCCGGGACTAGCGGAGAGCTCCTACGAGCAGTACTTC. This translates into CASSLAPGLAESSYEQYF. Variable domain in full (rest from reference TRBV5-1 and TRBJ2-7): KAGVTQTPRYLIKTRGQQVTLSCSPISGHRSVSWYQQTPGQGLQFLFEYFSETQRNKGNFPGRFSGRQFSNSRSEMNVSTLELGDSALYLCASSLAPGLAESSYEQYFGPGTRLTVT.

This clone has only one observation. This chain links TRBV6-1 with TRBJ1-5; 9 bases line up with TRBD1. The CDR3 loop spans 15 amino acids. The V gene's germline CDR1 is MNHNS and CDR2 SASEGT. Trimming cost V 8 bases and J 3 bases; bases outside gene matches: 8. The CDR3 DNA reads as TGTGCCAGCCAAATCGGACAGGGGTACAATCAGCCCCAGCATTTT. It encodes CASQIGQGYNQPQHF.

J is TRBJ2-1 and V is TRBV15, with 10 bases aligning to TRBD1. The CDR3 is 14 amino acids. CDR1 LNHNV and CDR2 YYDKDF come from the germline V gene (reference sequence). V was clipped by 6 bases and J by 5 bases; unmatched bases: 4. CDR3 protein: CATRGDRGNNEQFF. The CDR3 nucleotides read TGTGCCACCAGAGGGGACAGGGGTAACAATGAGCAGTTCTTC.

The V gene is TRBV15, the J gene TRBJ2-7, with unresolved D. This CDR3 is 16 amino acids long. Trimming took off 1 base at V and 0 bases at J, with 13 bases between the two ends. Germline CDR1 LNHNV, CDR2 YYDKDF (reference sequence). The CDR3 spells CATSRGTLLASYEQYF. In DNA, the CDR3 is TGTGCCACCAGCAGAGGCACCCTGTTAGCCTCCTACGAGCAGTACTTC.

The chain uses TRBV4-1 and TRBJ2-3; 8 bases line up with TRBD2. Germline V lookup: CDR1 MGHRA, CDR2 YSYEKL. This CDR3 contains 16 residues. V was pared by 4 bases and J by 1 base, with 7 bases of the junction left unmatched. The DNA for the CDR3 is TGCGCCAGCAGCCTCGCGGGGGGAGGGGGCACAGATACGCAGTATTTT. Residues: CASSLAGGGGTDTQYF.

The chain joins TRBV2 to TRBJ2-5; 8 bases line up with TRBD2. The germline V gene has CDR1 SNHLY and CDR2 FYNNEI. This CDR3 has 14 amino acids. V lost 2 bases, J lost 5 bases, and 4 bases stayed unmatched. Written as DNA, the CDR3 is TGTGCCAGCAGTGAAAGGACTAGCCGGGAGACCCAGTACTTC. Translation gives CASSERTSRETQYF.

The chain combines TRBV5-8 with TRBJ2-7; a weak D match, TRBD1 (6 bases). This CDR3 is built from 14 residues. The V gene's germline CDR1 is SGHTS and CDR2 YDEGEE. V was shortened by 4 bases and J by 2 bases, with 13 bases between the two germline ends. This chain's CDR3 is CASSPDQGTYEQYF. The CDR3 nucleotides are TGTGCCAGCAGCCCGGACCAGGGGACCTACGAGCAGTACTTC. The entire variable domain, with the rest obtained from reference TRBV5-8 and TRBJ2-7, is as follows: EAGVTQSPTHLIKTRGQQATLRCSPISGHTSVYWYQQALGLGLQFLLWYDEGEERNRGNFPPRFSGRQFPNYSSELNVNALELEDSALYLCASSPDQGTYEQYFGPGTRLTVT.

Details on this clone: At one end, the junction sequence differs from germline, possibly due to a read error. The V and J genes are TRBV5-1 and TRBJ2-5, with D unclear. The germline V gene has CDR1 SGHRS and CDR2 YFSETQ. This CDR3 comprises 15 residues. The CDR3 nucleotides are TGCGCCAGCACCTTGGGATCTGACTACCAAGAGACCCAGTACTTC. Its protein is CASTLGSDYQETQYF.

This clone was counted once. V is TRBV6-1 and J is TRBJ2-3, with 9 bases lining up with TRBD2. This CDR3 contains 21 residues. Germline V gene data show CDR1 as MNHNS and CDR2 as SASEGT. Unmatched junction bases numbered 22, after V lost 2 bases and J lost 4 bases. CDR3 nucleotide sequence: TGTGCCAGCAGTGAAAGACTACTGGGGCTAGCGGGGCGGTCTGGTGCAGATACGCAGTATTTT. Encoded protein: CASSERLLGLAGRSGADTQYF.

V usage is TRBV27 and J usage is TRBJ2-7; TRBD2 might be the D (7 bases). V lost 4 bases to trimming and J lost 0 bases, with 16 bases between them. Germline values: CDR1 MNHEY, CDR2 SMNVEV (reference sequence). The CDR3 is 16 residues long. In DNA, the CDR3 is TGTGCCAGCAGTTCCCAGGGAGGGGGTTTCTCCTACGAGCAGTACTTC. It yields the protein CASSSQGGGFSYEQYF.

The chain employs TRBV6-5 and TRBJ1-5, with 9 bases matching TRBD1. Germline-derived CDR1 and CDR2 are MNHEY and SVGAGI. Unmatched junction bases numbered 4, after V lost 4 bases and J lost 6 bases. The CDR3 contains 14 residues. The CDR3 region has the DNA TGTGCCAGCAGTTTCCAACAGGGGGCTCAGCCCCAGCATTTT. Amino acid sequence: CASSFQQGAQPQHF.

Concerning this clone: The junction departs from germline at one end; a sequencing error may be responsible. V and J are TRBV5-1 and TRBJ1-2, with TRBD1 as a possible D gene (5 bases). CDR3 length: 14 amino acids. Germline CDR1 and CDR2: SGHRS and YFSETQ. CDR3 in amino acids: CASSTDTDNDGYTF. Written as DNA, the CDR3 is TGCGCCAGCAGCACGGACACGGATAACGATGGCTACACCTTC. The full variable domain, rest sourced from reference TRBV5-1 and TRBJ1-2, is KAGVTQTPRYLIKTRGQQVTLSCSPISGHRSVSWYQQTPGQGLQFLFEYFSETQRNKGNFPGRFSGRQFSNSRSEMNVSTLELGDSALYLCASSTDTDNDGYTFGSGTRLTVV.

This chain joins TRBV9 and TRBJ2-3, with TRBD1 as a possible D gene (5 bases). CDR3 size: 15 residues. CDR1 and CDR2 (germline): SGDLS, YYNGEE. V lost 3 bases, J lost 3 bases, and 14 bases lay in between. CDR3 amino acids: CASSGEGAVTDTQYF. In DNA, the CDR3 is TGTGCCAGCAGCGGAGAAGGGGCCGTAACAGATACGCAGTATTTT. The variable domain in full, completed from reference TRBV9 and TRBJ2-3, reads DSGVTQTPKHLITATGQRVTLRCSPRSGDLSVYWYQQSLDQGLQFLIQYYNGEERAKGNILERFSAQQFPDLHSELNLSSLELGDSALYFCASSGEGAVTDTQYFGPGTRLTVL.

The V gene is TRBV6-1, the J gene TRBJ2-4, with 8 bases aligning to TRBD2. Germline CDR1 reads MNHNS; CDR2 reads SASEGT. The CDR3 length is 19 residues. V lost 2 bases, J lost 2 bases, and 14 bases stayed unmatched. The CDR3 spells CASSERMGLENYSKNIQYF. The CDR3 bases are TGTGCCAGCAGTGAAAGGATGGGACTAGAAAACTATTCCAAAAACATTCAGTACTTC.

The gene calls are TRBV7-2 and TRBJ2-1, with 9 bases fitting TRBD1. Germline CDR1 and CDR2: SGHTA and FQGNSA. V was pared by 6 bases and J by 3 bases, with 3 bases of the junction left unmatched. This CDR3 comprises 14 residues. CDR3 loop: CASSPGQGYNEQFF. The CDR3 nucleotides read TGTGCCAGCAGTCCGGGACAGGGCTACAATGAGCAGTTCTTC.

CDR3 in DNA: TGTGCCAGCAGCTGGACTAGCGGGAGTCCGGATACGCAGTATTTT. It yields the protein CASSWTSGSPDTQYF. The chain is built from TRBV7-2 and TRBJ2-3; TRBD2 matches at 13 bases. The CDR3 contains 15 residues. Unmatched junction bases numbered 4, after V lost 4 bases and J lost 6 bases. Germline CDR1 is SGHTA and CDR2 is FQGNSA.

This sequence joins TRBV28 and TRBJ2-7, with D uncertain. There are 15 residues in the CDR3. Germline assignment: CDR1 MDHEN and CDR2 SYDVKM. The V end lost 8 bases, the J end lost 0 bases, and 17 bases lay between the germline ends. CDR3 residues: CASDRPGESSYEQYF. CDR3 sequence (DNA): TGTGCCAGCGACCGGCCTGGAGAGAGCTCCTACGAGCAGTACTTC.

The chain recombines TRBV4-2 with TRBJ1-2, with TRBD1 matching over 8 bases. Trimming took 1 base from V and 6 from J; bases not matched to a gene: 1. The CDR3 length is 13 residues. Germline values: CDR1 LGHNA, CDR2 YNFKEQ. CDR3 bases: TGTGCCAGCAGCCAAGGGACAGGGAATGGCTACACCTTC. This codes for CASSQGTGNGYTF.

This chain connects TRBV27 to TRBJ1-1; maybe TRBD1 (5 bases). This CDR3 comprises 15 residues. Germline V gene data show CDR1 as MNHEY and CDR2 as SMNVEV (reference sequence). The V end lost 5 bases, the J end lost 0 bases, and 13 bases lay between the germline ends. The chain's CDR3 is CASSKVPGLNTEAFF. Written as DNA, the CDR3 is TGTGCCAGCAGTAAGGTGCCAGGGTTGAACACTGAAGCTTTCTTT.

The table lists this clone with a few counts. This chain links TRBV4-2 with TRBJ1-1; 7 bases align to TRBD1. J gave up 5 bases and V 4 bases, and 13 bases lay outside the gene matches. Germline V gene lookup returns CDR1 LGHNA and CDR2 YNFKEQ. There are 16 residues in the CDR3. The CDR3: CASSLITGESGTEAFF. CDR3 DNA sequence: TGTGCCAGCAGCCTCATTACAGGGGAGTCGGGGACTGAAGCTTTCTTT.

The CDR3 region is CASSELDRAVNYGYTF. The CDR3 region has the DNA TGTGCCAGCAGTGAACTTGACAGGGCTGTGAACTATGGCTACACCTTC. The chain has TRBV6-1 and TRBJ1-2; 7 bases line up with TRBD1. J was trimmed by 2 bases and V by 2 bases; bases with no gene match: 8. Germline V gene sequence: CDR1 MNHNS, CDR2 SASEGT. The CDR3 length is 16 residues.

CDR3 nucleotides: TGTGCCAGCTCACCGGCCCCCTTGTACTTC. Amino acids: CASSPAPLYF. The chain combines TRBV18 with TRBJ2-7; no clear D gene. CDR3 length equals 10 residues. Germline CDR1 reads KGHSH; CDR2 reads LQKENI. Trimming stripped 3 bases from V and 12 bases from J, with 9 bases between.

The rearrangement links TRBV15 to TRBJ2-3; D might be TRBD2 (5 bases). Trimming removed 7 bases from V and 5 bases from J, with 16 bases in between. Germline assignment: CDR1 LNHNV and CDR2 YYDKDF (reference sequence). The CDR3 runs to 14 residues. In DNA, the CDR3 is TGTGCCACCAAGGGAGCGTATAGGAGAGATACGCAGTATTTT. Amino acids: CATKGAYRRDTQYF.

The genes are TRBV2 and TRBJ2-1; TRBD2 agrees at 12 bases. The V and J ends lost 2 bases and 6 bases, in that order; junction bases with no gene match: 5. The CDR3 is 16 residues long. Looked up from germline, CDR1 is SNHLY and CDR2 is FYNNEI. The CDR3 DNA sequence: TGTGCCAGCAGTGAATTGGGACTAGCGGGCCCCAATGAGCAGTTCTTC. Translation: CASSELGLAGPNEQFF.

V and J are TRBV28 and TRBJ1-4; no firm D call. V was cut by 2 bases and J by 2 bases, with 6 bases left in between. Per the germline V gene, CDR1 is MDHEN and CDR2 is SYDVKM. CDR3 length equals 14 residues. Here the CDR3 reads CASSLVRTNEKLFF. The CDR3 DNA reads TGTGCCAGCAGTTTAGTCAGGACTAATGAAAAACTGTTTTTT.

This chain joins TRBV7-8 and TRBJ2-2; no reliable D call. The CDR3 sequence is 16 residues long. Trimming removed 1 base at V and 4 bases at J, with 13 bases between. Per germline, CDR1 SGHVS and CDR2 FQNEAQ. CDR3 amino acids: CASSLVFGGPTGELFF. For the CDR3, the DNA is TGTGCCAGCAGCTTAGTATTCGGCGGTCCCACCGGGGAGCTGTTTTTT.

The CDR3 coding sequence is TGTGCCAGCAGTACGGGGGGAGGCTACACCTTC. Residues: CASSTGGGYTF. The V gene is TRBV9, the J gene TRBJ1-2, with D tentatively TRBD1 (5 bases). The CDR3 consists of 11 residues. Per the germline V gene, CDR1 is SGDLS and CDR2 is YYNGEE. Trimming took off 5 bases at V and 8 bases at J, with 10 bases between the two ends.